The present T cell receptor beta chain was sequenced within a study of blood T cell repertoires in COVID-19. Germline V gives CDR1 SGHRS, CDR2 YFSETQ. The CDR3 loop spans 16 amino acids. V was clipped by 4 bases and J by 2 bases, with 15 bases between them. Per the original data handling: Nucleated cell counts were estimated from reference gene primer amplification. The protocol was immunoSEQ multiplex PCR, while the TCRdb copy is restricted to in-frame clones and leaves out a portion. The DNA gave D and trimming, while V, J and clone size come from that table. The sample has approximately 340,000 clones, around 88% seen once.

The receptor was derived from a man aged 25-40 years with active or convalescent COVID-19. The rearrangement joins TRBV5-1 to TRBJ2-2; D unclear. Specimen: peripheral blood. As DNA, the CDR3 is TGCGCCAGCAGCCCCTCACCTACCATAAACACCGGGGAGCTGTTTTTT. It encodes CASSPSPTINTGELFF.